The 22 T cell receptor beta chains in this list originate from one sample, sequenced in a study of shared clonotypes between healthy human individuals. TCRdb's table, derived via immunoSEQ multiplex PCR, lists solely in-frame clones and lacks some. The sample gives roughly 2,300,000 clones, under 95% of which show up once; 0.37% is in the top ten. Sequenced: naive CD4+ T cells from PBMCs. Subset described: CD45RA+ positively selected. The receptors originated from a young man in good health. Some clones in this sample may be carry-over from other donors' samples.

The chain is built from TRBV4-1 and TRBJ2-7; D is undetermined. CDR1 MGHRA and CDR2 YSYEKL come from the germline V gene. The CDR3 has 15 amino acids. The ends were cut back, 4 bases at V and 4 bases at J, with 17 bases in the middle. The CDR3 bases are TGCGCCAGCAGCCCATCCCAATCTTCGATATACGAGCAGTACTTC. It encodes CASSPSQSSIYEQYF.

J is TRBJ2-7 and V is TRBV5-4; D uncertain. V was trimmed by 6 bases and J by 4 bases, leaving 29 bases between them. CDR3 length equals 18 residues. Germline V gene data show CDR1 as SGHNT and CDR2 as YYREEE (reference sequence). CDR3: CASITVLLDPTDTYEQYF. DNA of the CDR3: TGTGCCAGCATCACGGTCCTTCTCGACCCGACCGACACTTACGAGCAGTACTTC.

This sequence joins TRBV19 and TRBJ2-2; TRBD1 aligns across 8 bases. The CDR3 has 17 amino acids. J gave up 5 bases and V 0 bases, and 8 bases lay outside the gene matches. CDR1 and CDR2 (germline): LNHDA, SQIVND (reference sequence). The CDR3 DNA reads TGTGCCAGTAGTATAGATTACCGGACAGGGTTGACCGGGGAGCTGTTTTTT. Encoded protein: CASSIDYRTGLTGELFF.

This chain connects TRBV7-6 to TRBJ2-3; TRBD2 matches 8 bases. The CDR3 is made up of 17 amino acids. Per germline, CDR1 SGHVS and CDR2 FNYEAQ. After removal of 0 bases from V and 5 bases from J, the junction contained 10 bases not matched to a gene. The CDR3 reads CASSLAETGGPIDTQYF. DNA for the CDR3: TGTGCCAGCAGCTTAGCGGAGACGGGAGGGCCCATAGATACGCAGTATTTT.

The chain employs TRBV5-1 and TRBJ2-3, with 7 bases identical to TRBD2. Germline V gene lookup returns CDR1 SGHRS and CDR2 YFSETQ. CDR3 length equals 13 residues. J lost 12 bases, V lost 4 bases, and 11 bases had no gene match. CDR3 residues: CASSPEGSGIQYF. The CDR3 DNA reads as TGCGCCAGCAGCCCCGAGGGGAGCGGGATTCAGTATTTT. The entire variable domain, with the rest obtained from reference TRBV5-1 and TRBJ2-3, is as follows: KAGVTQTPRYLIKTRGQQVTLSCSPISGHRSVSWYQQTPGQGLQFLFEYFSETQRNKGNFPGRFSGRQFSNSRSEMNVSTLELGDSALYLCASSPEGSGIQYFGPGTRLTVL.

The rearrangement joins TRBV9 to TRBJ2-1, with 11 bases identical to TRBD2. The CDR3 length is 16 residues. The V gene's germline CDR1 is SGDLS and CDR2 YYNGEE. After removal of 6 bases from V and 4 bases from J, the junction contained 9 bases not matched to a gene. The CDR3 loop reads CASTQIAGGAYNEQFF. CDR3 DNA sequence: TGTGCCAGCACCCAGATAGCGGGAGGGGCATACAATGAGCAGTTCTTC.

The rearrangement links TRBV6-1 to TRBJ1-3, with D perhaps matching TRBD1 (5 bases). Germline V gene data show CDR1 as MNHNS and CDR2 as SASEGT. Trimming took 3 bases from V and 2 from J, leaving 14 bases between them. The CDR3 has 16 residues. In nucleotides, the CDR3 is TGTGCCAGCAGTGACCCCCGACAGATCGCTGGAAACACCATATATTTT. It yields the protein CASSDPRQIAGNTIYF.

The gene calls are TRBV7-2 and TRBJ2-2; 10 bases agree with TRBD2. With V trimmed by 11 bases and J by 6 bases, 3 bases remained unmatched. Germline CDR1 reads SGHTA; CDR2 reads FQGNSA. The CDR3 length is 12 residues. Written as DNA, the CDR3 is TGTGCCGGGAGCGGGAGGGCCGGGGAGCTGTTTTTT. Translated, it gives CAGSGRAGELFF.

The V gene is TRBV7-2, the J gene TRBJ1-1; 7 nucleotides line up with TRBD1. Trimming at V came to 0 bases and at J to 10 bases, leaving 5 bases not matched to a gene. This CDR3 has 13 residues. Germline values: CDR1 SGHTA, CDR2 FQGNSA. The CDR3 coding sequence is TGTGCCAGCAGCTTAGCGGGGGGACAGACAGCTTTCTTT. Its translation: CASSLAGGQTAFF. Full variable domain (missing parts from reference TRBV7-2 and TRBJ1-1): GAGVSQSPSNKVTEKGKDVELRCDPISGHTALYWYRQSLGQGLEFLIYFQGNSAPDKSGLPSDRFSAERTGGSVSTLTIQRTQQEDSAVYLCASSLAGGQTAFFGQGTRLTVV.

The rearrangement joins TRBV29-1 to TRBJ1-1; D remains ambiguous. Trimming pared 5 bases from V and 1 base from J, leaving 8 bases between. The CDR3 extends over 12 amino acids. Germline V gene sequence: CDR1 SQVTM, CDR2 ANQGSEA. CDR3 residues: CSVNGRNTEAFF. The CDR3 DNA follows: TGCAGCGTTAATGGGAGGAACACTGAAGCTTTCTTT.

The chain is built from TRBV7-2 and TRBJ2-7; the match to TRBD2 covers 7 bases. The CDR3 consists of 13 residues. Germline V CDR1 and CDR2: SGHTA, FQGNSA. V shed 4 bases and J 1 base; nucleotides not matched to a gene: 1. Written as DNA, the CDR3 is TGTGCCAGCAGCTCGGGACTATCCTACGAGCAGTACTTC. This encodes CASSSGLSYEQYF.

The chain joins TRBV7-2 to TRBJ2-3, with 8 bases aligning to TRBD2. In germline, CDR1 is SGHTA, CDR2 FQGNSA. J gave up 4 bases and V 5 bases, and 11 bases lay outside the gene matches. This CDR3 contains 16 residues. The CDR3 protein is CASSVRAGVGADTQYF. CDR3 DNA sequence: TGTGCCAGCAGCGTCCGAGCGGGAGTGGGTGCAGATACGCAGTATTTT.

The chain is built from TRBV27 and TRBJ2-7; the match to TRBD1 covers 10 bases. V lost 6 bases, J lost 5 bases, and 10 bases stayed unmatched. Germline V gives CDR1 MNHEY, CDR2 SMNVEV (reference sequence). The CDR3 has 15 amino acids. The CDR3 reads CASRKPGQGFDEQYF. The CDR3 DNA reads as TGTGCCAGCAGGAAACCGGGACAGGGGTTCGACGAGCAGTACTTC.

The chain uses TRBV30 and TRBJ2-1, with 14 bases fitting TRBD2. This CDR3 contains 16 residues. CDR1 GTSNPN and CDR2 SVGIG come from the germline V gene (reference sequence). Unmatched junction bases numbered 8, after V lost 2 bases and J lost 8 bases. CDR3 amino acids: CAWSKGLAGAADEQFF. DNA of the CDR3: TGTGCCTGGAGTAAGGGACTAGCGGGAGCCGCTGATGAGCAGTTCTTC.

The sample holds one count of this clone. This chain's CDR3 is CSVEGPLGGYTF. DNA for the CDR3: TGCAGCGTTGAAGGGCCCCTGGGCGGCTACACCTTC. The chain employs TRBV29-1 and TRBJ1-2, with no clear D. Germline V gene sequence: CDR1 SQVTM, CDR2 ANQGSEA. The CDR3 spans 12 residues. V lost 1 base and J lost 8, with 11 bases in between.

The chain joins TRBV5-1 to TRBJ2-5, with TRBD2 identical over 7 bases. J lost 4 bases, V lost 2 bases, and 14 bases had no gene match. The CDR3 loop spans 17 amino acids. The germline V gene has CDR1 SGHRS and CDR2 YFSETQ. For the CDR3, the DNA is TGCGCCAGCAGCTTTTTGGGTGCTAGCGGCACCCTAGAGACCCAGTACTTC. Its protein is CASSFLGASGTLETQYF. The whole variable domain, filled in from reference TRBV5-1 and TRBJ2-5, reads KAGVTQTPRYLIKTRGQQVTLSCSPISGHRSVSWYQQTPGQGLQFLFEYFSETQRNKGNFPGRFSGRQFSNSRSEMNVSTLELGDSALYLCASSFLGASGTLETQYFGPGTRLLVL.

Concerning this clone itself: This CDR3 is also generated by other DNA sequences in the sample. This chain links TRBV28 with TRBJ1-2; weak D call: TRBD1 (5 bases). Germline lookup yields CDR1 MDHEN and CDR2 SYDVKM. The V gene lost 5 bases and the J gene lost 3 bases, with 13 bases spanning the gap. The CDR3 is 14 amino acids. The CDR3 loop is CASSPGGADYGYTF. In nucleotides, the CDR3 is TGTGCCAGCAGTCCGGGTGGGGCAGACTATGGCTACACCTTC.

The rearrangement uses TRBV7-9 and TRBJ2-1; TRBD1 is a possible D gene (5 bases). Germline CDR1 SEHNR, CDR2 FQNEAQ (reference sequence). The CDR3 runs 13 residues. V lost 4 bases and J 4 bases, leaving 8 bases between the germline ends. The CDR3 reads CASSSGFYNEQFF. In DNA form, the CDR3 reads TGTGCCAGCAGCTCAGGGTTTTACAATGAGCAGTTCTTC.

The chain couples TRBV4-1 to TRBJ2-7; 8 bases match TRBD2. This CDR3 has 14 amino acids. Germline CDR1 is MGHRA and CDR2 is YSYEKL. J gave up 4 bases and V 4 bases, and 6 bases lay outside the gene matches. CDR3 residues: CASSPPGGPYEQYF. CDR3 nucleotide sequence: TGCGCCAGCAGCCCCCCGGGAGGGCCTTACGAGCAGTACTTC.

This chain links TRBV7-3 with TRBJ1-6; 7 positions match TRBD1. Losses at the gene ends were 5 bases for V and 9 bases for J; bases not matched to a gene: 4. CDR3 length: 13 amino acids. Looked up from germline, CDR1 is SGHTA and CDR2 is FQGTGA. CDR3 amino acids: CASSQGVSSPLHF. The CDR3 DNA sequence: TGTGCCAGCAGCCAGGGGGTGTCTTCACCCCTCCACTTT. The full variable domain, in which reference TRBV7-3 and TRBJ1-6 provide the parts outside the CDR3, is GAGVSQTPSNKVTEKGKYVELRCDPISGHTALYWYRQSLGQGPEFLIYFQGTGAADDSGLPNDRFFAVRPEGSVSTLKIQRTERGDSAVYLCASSQGVSSPLHFGNGTRLTVT.

V usage is TRBV6-6 and J usage is TRBJ1-2, with D maybe TRBD1 (6 bases). The germline CDR1 and CDR2 sequences are MNHNY and SVGAGI (reference sequence). V lost 6 bases and J lost 4, with 21 bases in between. CDR3 length: 16 amino acids. CDR3 protein: CASSLTGQLSLYGYTF. In nucleotides, the CDR3 is TGTGCCAGCAGCCTCACCGGACAGCTCTCCCTCTATGGCTACACCTTC.

This clone came up once. Other DNA variants within this sample encode the same CDR3. V usage is TRBV5-1 and J usage is TRBJ2-1; D gene uncertain. V was cut by 0 bases and J by 0 bases, with 7 bases left in between. The CDR3 is 15 residues long. Germline CDR1 is SGHRS and CDR2 is YFSETQ. In nucleotides, the CDR3 is TGCGCCAGCAGCTTGGATAGCAGCTCCTACAATGAGCAGTTCTTC. Translating gives CASSLDSSSYNEQFF.